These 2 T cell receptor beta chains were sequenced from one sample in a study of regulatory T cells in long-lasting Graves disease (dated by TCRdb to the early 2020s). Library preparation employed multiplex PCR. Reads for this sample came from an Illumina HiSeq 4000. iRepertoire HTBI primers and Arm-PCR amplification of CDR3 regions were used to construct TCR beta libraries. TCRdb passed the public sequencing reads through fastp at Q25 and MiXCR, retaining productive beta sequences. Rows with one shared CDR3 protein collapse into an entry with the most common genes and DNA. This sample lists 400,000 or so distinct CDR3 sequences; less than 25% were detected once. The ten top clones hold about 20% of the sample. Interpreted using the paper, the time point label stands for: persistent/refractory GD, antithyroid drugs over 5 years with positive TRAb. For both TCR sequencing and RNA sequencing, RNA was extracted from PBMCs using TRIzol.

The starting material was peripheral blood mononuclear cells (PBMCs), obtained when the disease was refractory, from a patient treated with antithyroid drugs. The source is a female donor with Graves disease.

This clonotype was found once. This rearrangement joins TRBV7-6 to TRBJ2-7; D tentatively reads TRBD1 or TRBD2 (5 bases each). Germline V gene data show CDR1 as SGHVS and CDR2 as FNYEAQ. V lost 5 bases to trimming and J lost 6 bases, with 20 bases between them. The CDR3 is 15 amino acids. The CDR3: CASSPGNGARSEQYF. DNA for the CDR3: TGTGCCAGCAGCCCGGGGAACGGGGCCAGATCCGAGCAGTACTTC.

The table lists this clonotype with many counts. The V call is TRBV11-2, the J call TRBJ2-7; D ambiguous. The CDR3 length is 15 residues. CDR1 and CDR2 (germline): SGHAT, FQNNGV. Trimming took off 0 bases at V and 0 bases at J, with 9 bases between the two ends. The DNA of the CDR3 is TGTGCCAGCAGCTTAGATCTAGGTAGCTCCTACGAGCAGTACTTC. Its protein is CASSLDLGSSYEQYF.